The clone carrying this TCR beta chain was seen once. These data belong to a study of blood T cell repertoires in COVID-19. Study overall: COVID-19 samples, acute and convalescent, were from the United States, Italy and Spain.

The protocol was immunoSEQ multiplex PCR, while the TCRdb copy is restricted to in-frame clones and leaves out a portion. The sample carries about 170,000 clones, roughly 86% recorded once. The ends lost 0 bases at V and 9 bases at J; junction bases unmatched: 5. The germline CDR1 and CDR2 sequences are SGHTA and FQGNSA. This CDR3 contains 14 residues. The sequenced sample was peripheral blood. The source of this sequence is a woman aged 45-65 years with acute or convalescent COVID-19. V and J are TRBV7-2 and TRBJ2-1; 7 bases line up with TRBD2. The DNA of the CDR3 is TGTGCCAGCAGCTTAGCTAGCGGGTCCATTGAGCAGTTCTTC. It yields the protein CASSLASGSIEQFF.